Listed here is a single T cell receptor beta chain. The data derive from a study of blood T cell repertoires in COVID-19. Overall study: The United States, Italy and Spain provided the acute and convalescent COVID-19 samples. PBMCs, B-cell-depleted T cells, or T cells provided the cDNA or gDNA that made up the material.

Germline trimming cut 8 bases from V and 4 bases from J; bases unmatched to any gene: 5. Germline CDR1 and CDR2: ENHRY and SYGVKD. The CDR3 length is 13 residues. In the study's own analysis: Researchers report that nucleated cell counts were estimated from reference gene primer amplification. TCRdb keeps only in-frame clones here, not all; method: immunoSEQ multiplex PCR. Clone size and the V and J calls come from that table; the DNA yielded D and trimming. The sample has around 300,000 clones, roughly 90% seen once. This TCR was recovered from a woman younger than 45 with active or convalescent COVID-19. The sample consisted of peripheral blood. This chain joins TRBV10-3 and TRBJ1-1, with 9 bases matching TRBD1. DNA of the CDR3: TGTGCCATCGCGGGACAGGGATTCACTGAAGCTTTCTTT. As protein: CAIAGQGFTEAFF.